This TCR beta chain is from a study of blood T cell repertoires in COVID-19. On the study more broadly: Sites in the United States, Italy and Spain provided acute and convalescent COVID-19 samples. Sample material is recorded as cDNA or gDNA derived from T cells, B-cell-depleted T cells, or PBMCs.

Original methodology: Estimation of nucleated cell counts relied on the amplification of reference gene primers. TCRdb's copy holds only in-frame clones and misses some; the assay was immunoSEQ multiplex PCR. The V and J calls and clone size come from that table; D and trimming were worked out from the DNA. Of fewer than 450,000 clones listed, 85% to 90% are singletons. The sequenced material came from PBMCs or T cells enriched from blood (not recorded which). The source of this sequence is a young woman who had recovered from COVID-19.

CDR3 sequence reads: CASSADRGMSGYTF. The CDR3 bases are TGCGCCAGCAGTGCGGACAGGGGGATGAGTGGCTACACCTTC. The J gene is TRBJ1-2, the V gene TRBV10-1; 10 nucleotides align to TRBD1. Looked up from germline, CDR1 is WNHNN and CDR2 is SYGVQD (reference sequence). V shed 4 bases and J 7 bases; nucleotides not matched to a gene: 6. The CDR3 is made up of 14 amino acids.